This T cell receptor (beta chain) derives from a study of blood T cell repertoires in COVID-19. Overall study: COVID-19 samples collected from the United States, Italy and Spain covered acute and convalescent phases. Sources were T cells, B-cell-depleted T cells, or PBMCs; the material itself was cDNA or gDNA.

In the authors' methods: Amplifying reference gene primers gave estimates of nucleated cell counts. Assay used: immunoSEQ multiplex PCR; TCRdb lists only in-frame clones, some missing. D and trimming were read from the DNA, whereas the V and J calls and clone size are those reported in that table. The profile shows over 90,000 clones, more than 65% of them singletons. V was pared by 4 bases and J by 7 bases, with 8 bases of the junction left unmatched. Germline CDR1 is SGHDT and CDR2 is YYEEEE. The CDR3 is made up of 16 amino acids. Sequences were obtained from peripheral blood. This chain links TRBV5-6 with TRBJ2-1; 13 bases line up with TRBD2. The TCR sequence derives from a man aged 55 to 70 with acute or convalescent COVID-19. CDR3 sequence reads: CASSAGLAGLANEQFF. In DNA form, the CDR3 reads TGTGCCAGCAGCGCGGGACTAGCGGGACTCGCGAATGAGCAGTTCTTC. Variable domain in full (rest from reference TRBV5-6 and TRBJ2-1): DAGVTQSPTHLIKTRGQQVTLRCSPKSGHDTVSWYQQALGQGPQFIFQYYEEEERQRGNFPDRFSGHQFPNYSSELNVNALLLGDSALYLCASSAGLAGLANEQFFGPGTRLTVL.